These 4 T cell receptor beta chains came from one sample sequenced in a study of blood T cell repertoires in COVID-19. Assay used: immunoSEQ multiplex PCR; TCRdb lists only in-frame clones, some missing. The repertoire has about 210,000 clones, over 80% of them found once; the top ten carry about 3.2%. Input material: PBMCs or T cells enriched from blood (not recorded which). The receptor source for this set is a woman aged 25-40 years who had been exposed to COVID-19.

The table lists this clone with a few counts. The V gene is TRBV5-8, the J gene TRBJ1-2; 7 bases match TRBD1. Germline V gene data show CDR1 as SGHTS and CDR2 as YDEGEE. V gave up 4 bases and J gave up 2 bases; unmatched junction bases: 5. The CDR3 sequence is 14 residues long. The DNA of the CDR3 is TGTGCCAGCAGCCCGACGGACAGGAACTATGGCTACACCTTC. Residues: CASSPTDRNYGYTF.

This clone was observed once. The chain recombines TRBV5-1 with TRBJ1-6, with a weak D call TRBD1 (6 bases). The CDR3 has 16 residues. V lost 5 bases, J lost 0 bases, and 12 bases lay in between. Germline V gives CDR1 SGHRS, CDR2 YFSETQ. The CDR3 region is CASSPTGSSYNSPLHF. In nucleotides, the CDR3 is TGCGCCAGCAGTCCTACAGGGAGCTCCTATAATTCACCCCTCCACTTT. Complete variable domain (other parts from reference TRBV5-1 and TRBJ1-6): KAGVTQTPRYLIKTRGQQVTLSCSPISGHRSVSWYQQTPGQGLQFLFEYFSETQRNKGNFPGRFSGRQFSNSRSEMNVSTLELGDSALYLCASSPTGSSYNSPLHFGNGTRLTVT.

The gene calls are TRBV7-9 and TRBJ1-1; 7 positions agree with TRBD1. Germline V lookup: CDR1 SEHNR, CDR2 FQNEAQ (reference sequence). The CDR3 sequence is 17 residues long. V lost 4 bases and J lost 1; bases outside the gene matches: 12. The CDR3 loop is CASSSSNLDRKNTEAFF. The CDR3 bases are TGTGCCAGCAGCTCCAGCAACCTGGACAGGAAGAACACTGAAGCTTTCTTT.

This rearrangement joins TRBV7-2 to TRBJ2-1; 10 bases align to TRBD2. Germline V gene data show CDR1 as SGHTA and CDR2 as FQGNSA. The CDR3 totals 15 residues. V shed 7 bases and J 6 bases; nucleotides not matched to a gene: 9. This CDR3 reads CASTSFQRGGNEQFF. DNA of the CDR3: TGTGCCAGCACCTCCTTTCAGCGGGGGGGCAATGAGCAGTTCTTC.